This T cell receptor beta chain originates from a study of blood T cell repertoires in COVID-19. This CDR3 contains 13 residues. Germline values: CDR1 SNHLY, CDR2 FYNNEI. V lost 7 bases and J 1 base, leaving 8 bases between the germline ends. This table comes from immunoSEQ multiplex PCR, and its TCRdb copy is limited to in-frame clones, with some not included. Of roughly 150,000 clones listed, 75% to 90% are singletons. Sequencing was performed on peripheral blood. This chain joins TRBV2 and TRBJ1-3, with D unclear. The source of this sequence is a man between 60 and 75 years old with active or convalescent COVID-19. CDR3 bases: TGTGCCAGCAATCGAGGTTCTGGAAACACCATATATTTT. Its translation: CASNRGSGNTIYF.